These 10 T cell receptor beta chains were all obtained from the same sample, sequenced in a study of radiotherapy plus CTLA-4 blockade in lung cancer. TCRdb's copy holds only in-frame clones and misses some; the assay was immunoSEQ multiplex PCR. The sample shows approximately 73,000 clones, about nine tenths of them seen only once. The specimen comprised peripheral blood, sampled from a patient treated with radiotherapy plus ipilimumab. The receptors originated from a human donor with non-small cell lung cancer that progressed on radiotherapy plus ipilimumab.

DNA of the CDR3: TGTGCCACCAGCAGAGATCCCAGGGGTAGAGAGACCCAGTACTTC. Its translation: CATSRDPRGRETQYF. J is TRBJ2-5 and V is TRBV15; possibly TRBD1 for D (6 bases). Germline-derived CDR1 and CDR2 are LNHNV and YYDKDF (reference sequence). Trimming took 0 bases from V and 4 from J, leaving 12 bases between them. This CDR3 has 15 amino acids.

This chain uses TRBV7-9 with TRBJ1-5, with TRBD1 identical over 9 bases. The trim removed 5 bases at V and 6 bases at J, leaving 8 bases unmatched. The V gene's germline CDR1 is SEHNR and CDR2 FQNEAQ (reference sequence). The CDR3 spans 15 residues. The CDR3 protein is CASSLTGGMGQPQHF. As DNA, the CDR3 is TGTGCCAGCAGCCTGACAGGGGGTATGGGTCAGCCCCAGCATTTT.

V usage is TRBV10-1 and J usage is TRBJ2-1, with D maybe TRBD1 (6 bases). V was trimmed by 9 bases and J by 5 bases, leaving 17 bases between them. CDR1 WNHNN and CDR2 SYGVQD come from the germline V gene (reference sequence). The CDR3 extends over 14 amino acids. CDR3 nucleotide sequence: TGCGCCAGGAACAGGGTAGTCGGGGACAATGAGCAGTTCTTC. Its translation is CARNRVVGDNEQFF.

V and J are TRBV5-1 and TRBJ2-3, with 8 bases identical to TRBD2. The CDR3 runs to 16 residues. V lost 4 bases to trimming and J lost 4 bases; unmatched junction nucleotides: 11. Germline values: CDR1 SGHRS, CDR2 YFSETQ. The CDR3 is CASSPLPAGGADTQYF. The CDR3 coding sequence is TGCGCCAGCAGCCCCCTCCCGGCGGGAGGAGCAGATACGCAGTATTTT.

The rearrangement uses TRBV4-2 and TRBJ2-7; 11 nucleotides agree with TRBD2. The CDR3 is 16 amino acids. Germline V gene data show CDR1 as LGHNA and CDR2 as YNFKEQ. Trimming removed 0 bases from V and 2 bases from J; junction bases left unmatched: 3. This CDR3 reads CASSQDIAGGAYEQYF. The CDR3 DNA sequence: TGTGCCAGCAGCCAAGATATAGCGGGAGGGGCCTACGAGCAGTACTTC.

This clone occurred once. CDR3 in amino acids: CASSQGRDYGSYNEQFF. The DNA of the CDR3 is TGCGCCAGCAGCCAAGGGAGGGACTATGGGTCCTACAATGAGCAGTTCTTC. The gene calls are TRBV4-1 and TRBJ2-1; 7 bases are shared with TRBD2. V lost 1 base, J lost 1 base, and 7 bases stayed unmatched. The CDR3 is 17 amino acids. CDR1 and CDR2 (germline): MGHRA, YSYEKL.

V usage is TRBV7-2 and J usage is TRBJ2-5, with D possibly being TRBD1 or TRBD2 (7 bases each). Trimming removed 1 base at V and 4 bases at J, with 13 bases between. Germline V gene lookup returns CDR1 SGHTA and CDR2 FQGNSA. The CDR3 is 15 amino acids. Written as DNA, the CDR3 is TGTGCCAGCAGCTTAGAGGGGAGGGGGCGAGAGACCCAGTACTTC. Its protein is CASSLEGRGRETQYF.

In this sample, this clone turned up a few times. In DNA, the CDR3 is TGTGCCAGCAGCGTAGCTCCGCAAACAGGGGAGGGTGAGCAGTTCTTC. It specifies CASSVAPQTGEGEQFF. This chain uses TRBV9 with TRBJ2-1, with D perhaps matching TRBD1 or TRBD2 (7 bases each). This CDR3 contains 16 residues. V dropped 0 bases and J dropped 9 bases, with 19 bases sitting between them. The germline V gene encodes CDR1 SGDLS and CDR2 YYNGEE.

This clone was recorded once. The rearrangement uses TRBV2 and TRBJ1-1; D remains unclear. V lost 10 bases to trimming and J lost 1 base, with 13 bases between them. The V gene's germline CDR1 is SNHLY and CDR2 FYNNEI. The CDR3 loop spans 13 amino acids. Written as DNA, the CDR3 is TGTGCCACACACAAGGGTTCGAACACTGAAGCTTTCTTT. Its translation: CATHKGSNTEAFF.

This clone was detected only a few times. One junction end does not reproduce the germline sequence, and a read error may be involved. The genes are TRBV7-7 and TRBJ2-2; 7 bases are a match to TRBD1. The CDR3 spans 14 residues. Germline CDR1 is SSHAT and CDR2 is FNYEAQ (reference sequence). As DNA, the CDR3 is TGTGCTAGCAGCTTACCAGGGGGCACCGGGGAGCTGTTTTTT. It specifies CASSLPGGTGELFF.